The 2 T cell receptor beta chains reported below all come from one sample, sequenced in a study of vaccination and CD4 T cells after COVID-19. Time point defined: late sampling 161 to 241 days after vaccination in a few convalescent patients. Treatment specified: roughly ten-day PBMC culture with coronavirus spike peptide pools or control peptides (ViraFEST assay). Their antigens are not known. The Oncomine TCR Beta short-read assay generated sequence data from the DNA of cultured CD4+ T cells. Each CDR3 protein is one row after TCRdb ran MiXCR on the PCR reads. This repertoire shows tens of thousands of distinct CDR3 sequences, 30% to 40% found once; its top ten account for roughly 27%. This sample comprised CD4+ T cells from blood, cultured in vitro, obtained about 7 months after SARS-CoV-2 vaccination. All receptors derive from a human donor who had recovered from COVID-19.

Points on this clonotype: Since the CDR3 does not end with the conserved phenylalanine or tryptophan, this likely comes from a read error. Because the CDR3's place on the DNA is in doubt, the DNA is left out and the CDR3 is given as listed by TCRdb. V and J are TRBV21-1 and TRBJ1-6; the D call of TRBD1 is as the table states it, not checked on the DNA. TRBV21-1 is a recognized pseudogene. The CDR3 region is 17 residues in length, termini included. Here the CDR3 reads CASNLRGQGAKNSPLHL.

This clonotype was detected only once. The chain couples TRBV19 to TRBJ2-7; TRBD1 matches at 9 bases. Germline lookup yields CDR1 LNHDA and CDR2 SQIVND (reference sequence). The CDR3 covers 16 residues. V lost 4 bases and J lost 0; bases outside the gene matches: 7. As DNA, the CDR3 is TGTGCCAGTAGTAGGTGGACAGGGGCACGCTCCTACGAGCAGTACTTC. Translated, it gives CASSRWTGARSYEQYF.